The present entry profiles one T cell receptor (beta chain) with its context. Trimming cost V 6 bases and J 3 bases; bases outside gene matches: 5. Per the germline V gene, CDR1 is KGHSH and CDR2 is LQKENI. CDR3 length: 16 residues. Original processing methods: Amplification of reference gene primers provided the estimated nucleated cell counts. TCRdb keeps only in-frame clones here, not all; method: immunoSEQ multiplex PCR. V, J and clone size are those of that table, while D and trimming were read from the DNA. The table lists hundreds of thousands of clones, 70% to 90% of them singletons. The entry originates in a study of blood T cell repertoires in COVID-19. Study at large: Donors in the United States, Italy and Spain gave samples during acute or convalescent COVID-19. T cells, B-cell-depleted T cells, or PBMCs supplied cDNA or gDNA.

V gene TRBV18 combines with J gene TRBJ2-3; 14 bases align to TRBD2. The sample consisted of peripheral blood. The receptor's source is a young man with active or convalescent COVID-19. DNA for the CDR3: TGTGCCAGCTCGACCGGGACTAGCGGGAGTACAGATACGCAGTATTTT. It is translated as CASSTGTSGSTDTQYF.